This TCR beta chain was observed in a study of T cell repertoires in cytomegalovirus infection. Each CDR3 protein is one row after TCRdb ran MiXCR on the reads. Of roughly 280,000 distinct CDR3 sequences listed, roughly 9.1% were seen once; the top ten hold roughly 15%. The table lists this clonotype with many counts. Its matching antigen is unknown. Trimming stripped 7 bases from V and 0 bases from J, with 16 bases between. Looked up from germline, CDR1 is SGHTA and CDR2 is FQGNSA. The CDR3 length is 15 residues. Regarding the study as a whole: Clonotypes of TCR beta that were HLA-C-restricted and CMV-specific dominated the ex vivo response.

The sequenced sample consisted of PBMCs. This chain joins TRBV7-2 and TRBJ2-7, with D possibly matching TRBD2 (6 bases). The sequence came from a human donor in good health (CMV status not recorded). Some clones in this sample may be carry-over from other donors' samples. The CDR3 region has the DNA TGTGCCAGCAATTTTTTCGATAGCGGCTCCTACGAGCAGTACTTC. This encodes CASNFFDSGSYEQYF.